The clone carrying this T cell receptor (beta chain) was observed a few times. Its antigen is not known. The source of the sample is a study of cytotoxic CD8 clonotypes in ibrutinib-treated CLL. Whole-study context: After a median of around 68 months, around 15 patients stayed remitted and approximately 12 progressed; responses had been partial in 24 and complete in 2.

The intended depth for sequencing was 1 in 200,000 to 1 in 1 million T cells. Measured with immunoSEQ multiplex PCR; TCRdb has only the in-frame clones, and not every one. The sample includes roughly 47,000 clones, about half of them seen just once. The CDR3 totals 17 residues. The ends lost 5 bases at V and 3 bases at J; junction bases unmatched: 8. From germline, CDR1 is MDHEN and CDR2 SYDVKM. Points from the study as a whole: Higher clonality was seen at ibrutinib response and a return toward baseline at progression.

This chain uses TRBV28 with TRBJ2-1; the match to TRBD2 covers 12 bases. The sequence was obtained from a human donor with chronic lymphocytic leukemia. The sequences come from PBMCs, collected after 12 months of ibrutinib treatment. As DNA, the CDR3 is TGTGCCAGCAGTAGTTTACCGGGACTAGCGGGCTACAATGAGCAGTTCTTC. This translates into CASSSLPGLAGYNEQFF.